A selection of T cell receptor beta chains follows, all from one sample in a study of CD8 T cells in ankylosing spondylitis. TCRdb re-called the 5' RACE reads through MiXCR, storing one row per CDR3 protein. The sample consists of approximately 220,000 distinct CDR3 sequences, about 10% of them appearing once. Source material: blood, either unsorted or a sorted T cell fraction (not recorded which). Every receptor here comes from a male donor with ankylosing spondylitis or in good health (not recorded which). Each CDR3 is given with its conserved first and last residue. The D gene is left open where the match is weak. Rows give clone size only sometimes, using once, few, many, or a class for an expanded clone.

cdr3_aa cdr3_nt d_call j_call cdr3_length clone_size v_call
CSVEDIQGRETQYF TGCAGCGTTGAAGACATACAGGGAAGAGAGACCCAGTACTTC NA TRBJ2-5 14 many TRBV29-1
CSASEVGISHEQYF TGCAGTGCTAGTGAAGTCGGGATCAGTCACGAGCAGTACTTC NA TRBJ2-7 14 many TRBV20-1
CASSPYSGGAGEQFF TGTGCCAGCAGCCCTTATAGCGGGGGGGCCGGTGAGCAGTTCTTC TRBD2 TRBJ2-1 15 NA TRBV7-3
CASSEDSLTGELFF TGTGCCAGCAGTGAGGACAGCCTCACCGGGGAGCTGTTTTTT NA TRBJ2-2 14 NA TRBV6-4
CASSQVQEEVGETQYF TGTGCCAGCAGCCAAGTCCAGGAGGAGGTGGGAGAGACCCAGTACTTC NA TRBJ2-5 16 few TRBV3-1
CASSWDRGGDTQYF TGCGCCAGCAGCTGGGACAGGGGAGGTGATACGCAGTATTTT TRBD1 TRBJ2-3 14 NA TRBV5-1
CASRGTGDTPEQYF TGCGCCAGCAGGGGGACAGGGGACACCCCCGAGCAGTACTTC TRBD1 TRBJ2-7 14 many TRBV5-1
CASSQEGRAGGTDTQYF TGTGCCAGCAGCCAAGAAGGGCGAGCGGGGGGTACAGATACGCAGTATTTT TRBD2 TRBJ2-3 17 many TRBV3-1
CSVRSTGTVSSTGELFF TGCAGTGTTCGTTCGACAGGGACCGTCTCCAGCACCGGGGAGCTGTTTTTT TRBD1 TRBJ2-2 17 NA TRBV20-1
CASGRTGTSNEQFF TGTGCCAGCGGCAGGACAGGGACGAGTAATGAGCAGTTCTTC TRBD1 TRBJ2-1 14 many TRBV9
CASSENTGDKNIQYF TGTGCCAGCAGTGAAAATACAGGGGACAAAAACATTCAGTACTTC TRBD1 TRBJ2-4 15 NA TRBV6-1
CASSQRASGAFF TGTGCCAGCAGCCAGAGAGCGAGCGGGGCGTTCTTC TRBD2 TRBJ2-1 12 few TRBV7-8
CASSTTGVDGYTF TGTGCCAGCTCAACGACAGGGGTCGATGGCTACACCTTC TRBD1 TRBJ1-2 13 NA TRBV18
CASGLGTYTGELFF TGTGCCAGCGGCCTGGGGACCTACACCGGGGAGCTGTTTTTT NA TRBJ2-2 14 few TRBV28
CASSRTGERNQPQHF TGCGCCAGCAGCAGGACAGGGGAGCGCAATCAGCCCCAGCATTTT TRBD1 TRBJ1-5 15 many TRBV5-1
CATFSRGGAGYNEQFF TGTGCCACCTTCTCCCGGGGGGGGGCCGGTTACAATGAGCAGTTCTTC TRBD2 TRBJ2-1 16 few TRBV6-1
CASSQEGAARRGGETQYF TGTGCCAGCAGCCAAGAGGGGGCGGCCCGGCGGGGTGGAGAGACCCAGTACTTC NA TRBJ2-5 18 many TRBV14
CSVGAAAGTTNEKLFF TGCAGCGTTGGGGCCGCGGCGGGAACAACTAATGAAAAACTGTTTTTT NA TRBJ1-4 16 NA TRBV29-1
CASSSEGISGNTIYF TGCGCCAGCAGTTCCGAGGGGATCTCTGGAAACACCATATATTTT NA TRBJ1-3 15 many TRBV5-1
CASSLEGRTDTGELFF TGCGCCAGCAGCTTGGAAGGGAGAACAGACACCGGGGAGCTGTTTTTT NA TRBJ2-2 16 many TRBV5-1
CATSDRTGTGSYEQYF TGTGCCACCAGTGACCGGACCGGGACAGGGTCCTACGAGCAGTACTTC TRBD1 TRBJ2-7 16 few TRBV24-1
CASRQGGNTGELFF TGTGCCAGCCGCCAGGGGGGAAACACCGGGGAGCTGTTTTTT NA TRBJ2-2 14 few TRBV2
CSVGGQGASNYGYTF TGCAGCGTTGGGGGACAGGGGGCTTCAAATTATGGCTACACCTTC TRBD1 TRBJ1-2 15 few TRBV29-1
CATSRDGPTGANTEAFF TGTGCCACCAGCAGAGATGGCCCGACAGGGGCGAACACTGAAGCTTTCTTT TRBD1 TRBJ1-1 17 NA TRBV15
CSASPGQETQYF TGCAGTGCTAGTCCCGGACAAGAGACCCAGTACTTC NA TRBJ2-5 12 NA TRBV20-1
CASSLSQGHEQYF TGCGCCAGCAGCTTGTCGCAGGGGCACGAGCAGTACTTC NA TRBJ2-7 13 many TRBV5-1
CATSVGGQETQYF TGTGCCACCAGTGTGGGGGGGCAAGAGACCCAGTACTTC TRBD2 TRBJ2-5 13 many TRBV24-1
CASRTDRRLGNTIYF TGTGCCAGCAGAACAGACAGGCGGCTTGGAAACACCATATATTTT NA TRBJ1-3 15 few TRBV5-6
CSARDPWEGQDNEQFF TGCAGTGCTAGAGATCCTTGGGAGGGGCAGGACAATGAGCAGTTCTTC TRBD2 TRBJ2-1 16 many TRBV20-1
CASSAQLAGVVNEQFF TGTGCCAGCAGCGCCCAGTTAGCGGGGGTCGTCAATGAGCAGTTCTTC TRBD2 TRBJ2-1 16 many TRBV9
CASSLDRRSSGANVLTF TGCGCCAGCAGCCTTGACAGGCGAAGCTCTGGGGCCAACGTCCTGACTTTC NA TRBJ2-6 17 few TRBV5-1
CASSLSQQHYEQYF TGTGCCAGCAGCTTATCTCAACAGCACTACGAGCAGTACTTC NA TRBJ2-7 14 NA TRBV7-2
CASSPPLAGVDNEQFF TGCGCCAGCAGCCCACCCCTAGCGGGGGTGGACAATGAGCAGTTCTTC TRBD2 TRBJ2-1 16 few TRBV5-1
CSAPMDNYGCTF NA NA TRBJ1-2 12 NA TRBV20-1
CSARRPDNNYGYTF TGCAGTGCTAGACGTCCAGACAATAACTATGGCTACACCTTC NA TRBJ1-2 14 many TRBV20-1
CASSTRAGTGLYNEQFF TGTGCCAGCAGCACTAGGGCCGGGACAGGGTTGTACAATGAGCAGTTCTTC TRBD1 TRBJ2-1 17 NA TRBV27
CASSLVGLVRETQYF TGCGCCAGCAGCTTGGTAGGACTAGTAAGGGAGACCCAGTACTTC TRBD2 TRBJ2-5 15 NA TRBV5-1
CASSQVVQSTEAFF TGTGCCAGCAGCCAAGTTGTCCAGTCCACTGAAGCTTTCTTT NA TRBJ1-1 14 few TRBV3-1
CASSSGQGAVIQYF TGCGCCAGCAGCTCAGGACAGGGGGCGGTCATTCAGTACTTC TRBD1 TRBJ2-4 14 many TRBV5-1
CASSMGERDQPQHF TGTGCCAGTAGTATGGGGGAGCGGGATCAGCCCCAGCATTTT NA TRBJ1-5 14 NA TRBV19
CASSLGRGSGNTIYF TGTGCTAGCAGCTTAGGAAGGGGCTCTGGAAACACCATATATTTT NA TRBJ1-3 15 many TRBV7-7
CASSLPGQTYEQYF TGCGCCAGCAGCTTACCGGGACAGACCTACGAGCAGTACTTC TRBD1 TRBJ2-7 14 many TRBV5-1
CASSQDGQRGYTF TGTGCCAGCAGCCAAGATGGGCAGCGTGGCTACACCTTC NA TRBJ1-2 13 many TRBV3-1
CSAPRGAGGTEAFF TGCAGTGCCCCGCGTGGGGCAGGCGGGACTGAAGCTTTCTTT NA TRBJ1-1 14 many TRBV20-1
CASSLGVQANNSPLHF TGCGCCAGCAGCTTGGGGGTACAGGCCAATAATTCACCCCTCCACTTT NA TRBJ1-6 16 many TRBV5-1
CASSLDGASDTQYF TGCGCCAGCAGCTTGGATGGGGCTTCAGATACGCAGTATTTT NA TRBJ2-3 14 many TRBV5-1
CSVDNRSNYGYTF TGCAGCGTTGACAACAGATCTAACTATGGCTACACCTTC NA TRBJ1-2 13 NA TRBV29-1
CSARRFPSGQGAHEQYF TGCAGTGCTAGGAGGTTCCCCTCGGGACAGGGGGCCCACGAGCAGTACTTC TRBD1 TRBJ2-7 17 few TRBV20-1
CSGLRDRNTEAFF TGCAGCGGATTGCGGGACAGGAACACTGAAGCTTTCTTT TRBD1 TRBJ1-1 13 few TRBV29-1
CSVEAGGEDTQYF TGCAGCGTTGAGGCAGGGGGGGAAGATACGCAGTATTTT NA TRBJ2-3 13 few TRBV29-1
CASSFSSGFGNEQFF TGTGCCAGCAGTTTTTCTTCCGGTTTCGGGAATGAGCAGTTCTTC NA TRBJ2-1 15 many TRBV28
CASSFGPVGYEQYF TGTGCCAGCAGCTTTGGACCCGTCGGGTACGAGCAGTACTTC NA TRBJ2-7 14 many TRBV11-2
CASTPPGQGFPGANVLTF TGTGCCAGCACCCCGCCCGGACAGGGGTTCCCTGGGGCCAACGTCCTGACTTTC NA TRBJ2-6 18 NA TRBV21-1
CATSETNQPQHF TGTGCCACCAGTGAAACTAATCAGCCCCAGCATTTT NA TRBJ1-5 12 once TRBV24-1